Listed below are T cell receptor beta chains from one sample, sequenced in a study of blood T cell repertoires in COVID-19. Clones were sequenced by immunoSEQ multiplex PCR, and TCRdb holds only the in-frame ones, with some missing. The sample holds under 300,000 clones, approximately 85% seen once. The source material was peripheral blood. The receptor set was obtained from a man aged 50-59 years with acute or convalescent COVID-19. CDR3s include the opening cysteine and the closing phenylalanine or tryptophan. D genes are given only for firm matches. The size field is filled for only some rows; it gives once, few, many or a size class.

J: TRBJ1-2
size: -
V: TRBV12-3/TRBV12-4
D: TRBD1
CDR3: CASSFGDRASYTF
DNA: TGTGCCAGCAGCTTCGGGGACAGGGCGAGCTACACCTTC

J: TRBJ2-1
size: -
V: TRBV6-5
D: -
CDR3: CASLGGNNEQFF
DNA: TGTGCCAGCTTGGGGGGAAACAATGAGCAGTTCTTC

J: TRBJ1-5
size: -
V: TRBV11-2
D: -
CDR3: CASSLGPPGAYNQPQHF
DNA: TGTGCCAGCAGCTTAGGGCCGCCAGGGGCCTACAATCAGCCCCAGCATTTT

J: TRBJ2-7
size: -
V: TRBV6-5
D: -
CDR3: CASSFSWGERSYEQYF
DNA: TGTGCCAGCAGTTTCTCTTGGGGGGAAAGGTCCTACGAGCAGTACTTC

J: TRBJ2-1
size: -
V: TRBV9
D: TRBD2
CDR3: CASSVSRLAGVGNEQFF
DNA: TGTGCCAGCAGCGTAAGTAGACTAGCGGGAGTTGGCAATGAGCAGTTCTTC

J: TRBJ2-2
size: -
V: TRBV2
D: TRBD1
CDR3: CASKTQGAGTGELFF
DNA: TGTGCCAGCAAGACACAGGGGGCCGGAACCGGGGAGCTGTTTTTT

J: TRBJ2-5
size: few
V: TRBV7-9
D: -
CDR3: CASSPPRWRTEEIQYF
DNA: TGTGCCAGCAGCCCCCCTCGTTGGAGGACAGAAGAGATCCAGTACTTC

J: TRBJ1-1
size: -
V: TRBV5-6
D: -
CDR3: CASSLGLPTEAFF
DNA: TGTGCCAGCAGCCTAGGCTTACCCACTGAAGCTTTCTTT

J: TRBJ1-2
size: -
V: TRBV27
D: -
CDR3: CASSLSHPGAGGYTF
DNA: TGTGCCAGCAGTTTATCGCACCCAGGGGCGGGCGGCTACACCTTC

J: TRBJ1-6
size: -
V: TRBV5-4
D: -
CDR3: CASSAVGYANSPLHF
DNA: TGTGCCAGCAGCGCGGTTGGGTATGCTAATTCACCCCTCCACTTT

J: TRBJ2-5
size: -
V: TRBV6-6
D: -
CDR3: CASSYGRAQETQYF
DNA: TGTGCCAGCAGCTATGGGCGGGCCCAAGAGACCCAGTACTTC

J: TRBJ2-1
size: -
V: TRBV9
D: TRBD1
CDR3: CASSVSGQGYNEQFF
DNA: TGTGCCAGCAGCGTATCAGGACAGGGGTACAATGAGCAGTTCTTC

J: TRBJ2-5
size: -
V: TRBV7-6
D: TRBD1
CDR3: CASSGDRGLGETQYF
DNA: TGTGCCAGCAGCGGGGACAGGGGGCTTGGGGAGACCCAGTACTTC

J: TRBJ1-6
size: -
V: TRBV5-1
D: -
CDR3: CASNDGTYNSPLHF
DNA: TGCGCCAGCAACGACGGGACTTATAATTCACCCCTCCACTTT

J: TRBJ2-1
size: -
V: TRBV7-3
D: TRBD1
CDR3: CASSSGQGNVNEQFF
DNA: TGTGCCAGCAGCTCCGGACAGGGGAACGTCAATGAGCAGTTCTTC

J: TRBJ2-7
size: -
V: TRBV2
D: TRBD1
CDR3: CASSSRDSYYEQYF
DNA: TGTGCCAGCAGTTCGAGGGACAGTTACTACGAGCAGTACTTC

J: TRBJ2-7
size: -
V: TRBV5-1
D: TRBD1
CDR3: CASTAGTGPYEQYF
DNA: TGCGCCAGCACCGCCGGGACAGGCCCCTACGAGCAGTACTTC

J: TRBJ2-7
size: -
V: TRBV5-1
D: -
CDR3: CASRLPGREQYF
DNA: TGCGCCAGCAGGTTACCGGGAAGGGAGCAGTACTTC

J: TRBJ2-7
size: -
V: TRBV18
D: -
CDR3: CASSPEGGEQYF
DNA: TGTGCCAGCTCCCCAGAGGGGGGGGAGCAGTACTTC

J: TRBJ1-2
size: -
V: TRBV6-1
D: TRBD1
CDR3: CASSKAGGNYGYTF
DNA: TGTGCCAGCAGTAAAGCAGGGGGCAACTATGGCTACACCTTC

J: TRBJ2-7
size: once
V: TRBV5-6
D: TRBD2
CDR3: CASSLRTSGTPYEQYF
DNA: TGTGCCAGCAGCTTAAGGACTAGCGGGACCCCTTACGAGCAGTACTTC

J: TRBJ1-6
size: -
V: TRBV24-1
D: -
CDR3: CATSDGDLYHF
DNA: TGTGCCACCAGTGATGGAGACCTGTACCACTTT

J: TRBJ1-6
size: -
V: TRBV25-1
D: TRBD1
CDR3: CASSSQGAGFNSPLHF
DNA: TGTGCCAGCAGTTCACAGGGGGCCGGGTTTAATTCACCCCTCCACTTT

J: TRBJ2-7
size: -
V: TRBV10-3
D: TRBD1
CDR3: CAIRGQASEQYF
DNA: TGTGCCATCAGGGGACAGGCCTCCGAGCAGTACTTC

J: TRBJ2-6
size: -
V: TRBV25-1
D: -
CDR3: CASSPDRSGANVLTF
DNA: TGTGCCAGCAGTCCGGACAGATCTGGGGCCAACGTCCTGACTTTC

J: TRBJ1-3
size: -
V: TRBV6-5
D: -
CDR3: CASSSLSTASGNTIYF
DNA: TGTGCCAGCAGTTCCCTCTCGACAGCCTCTGGAAACACCATATATTTT

J: TRBJ1-1
size: -
V: TRBV27
D: -
CDR3: CASSLDYGDTEAFF
DNA: TGTGCCAGCAGTTTGGACTACGGGGACACTGAAGCTTTCTTT

J: TRBJ2-7
size: few
V: TRBV7-9
D: -
CDR3: CASSPRRNGGIEQYF
DNA: TGTGCCAGCAGCCCGCGTCGGAATGGAGGGATCGAGCAGTACTTC

J: TRBJ1-5
size: -
V: TRBV28
D: -
CDR3: CASSLQTAYQPQHF
DNA: TGTGCCAGCAGTCTCCAGACAGCCTATCAGCCCCAGCATTTT

J: TRBJ2-1
size: -
V: TRBV7-9
D: TRBD2
CDR3: CASSLGRGREGNEQFF
DNA: TGTGCCAGCAGCTTAGGTAGGGGGCGGGAGGGCAATGAGCAGTTCTTC

J: TRBJ1-6
size: -
V: TRBV13
D: -
CDR3: CASSLRGSPLHF
DNA: TGTGCCAGCAGCTTACGAGGATCACCCCTCCACTTT

J: TRBJ1-1
size: -
V: TRBV5-4
D: -
CDR3: CASSDLNTEAFF
DNA: TGTGCCAGCAGTGACTTGAACACTGAAGCTTTCTTT

J: TRBJ2-7
size: -
V: TRBV5-5
D: TRBD1
CDR3: CASSLGPGQGSYEQYF
DNA: TGTGCCAGCAGCTTGGGGCCGGGACAGGGTAGCTACGAGCAGTACTTC

J: TRBJ2-7
size: -
V: TRBV4-1
D: TRBD2
CDR3: CASSHRPGTSVYEQYF
DNA: TGCGCCAGCAGCCACCGACCCGGGACTAGCGTCTACGAGCAGTACTTC

J: TRBJ1-5
size: once
V: TRBV3-1/TRBV3-2
D: -
CDR3: CASSNNKQPQHF
DNA: TGTGCCAGCAGCAATAATAAACAGCCCCAGCATTTT

J: TRBJ1-2
size: -
V: TRBV6-2/TRBV6-3
D: -
CDR3: CASSWGGGGYTF
DNA: TGTGCCAGCAGTTGGGGCGGGGGAGGCTACACCTTC

J: TRBJ1-3
size: -
V: TRBV5-4
D: -
CDR3: CASSWTSGLSGNTIYF
DNA: TGTGCCAGCAGCTGGACCTCAGGGTTATCTGGAAACACCATATATTTT

J: TRBJ1-3
size: few
V: TRBV14
D: TRBD1
CDR3: CASSQDLTGGPSGNTIYF
DNA: TGTGCCAGCAGCCAAGATCTGACAGGGGGACCCTCTGGAAACACCATATATTTT

J: TRBJ2-5
size: once
V: TRBV5-1
D: TRBD2
CDR3: CASSWVGLAGASGYQETQYF
DNA: TGCGCCAGCAGCTGGGTTGGACTAGCGGGGGCCTCCGGGTACCAAGAGACCCAGTACTTC

J: TRBJ2-7
size: -
V: TRBV5-1
D: TRBD2
CDR3: CASSLQRLAGATVPYEQYF
DNA: TGCGCCAGCAGCCTCCAGCGGCTAGCGGGGGCCACGGTTCCCTACGAGCAGTACTTC

J: TRBJ1-1
size: few
V: TRBV27
D: -
CDR3: CASSLWPSENTEAFF
DNA: TGTGCCAGCAGTTTATGGCCATCAGAGAACACTGAAGCTTTCTTT

J: TRBJ1-6
size: few
V: TRBV30
D: TRBD1
CDR3: CAAEQGARSPLHF
DNA: TGTGCCGCAGAACAGGGGGCGCGTTCACCCCTCCACTTT